A selection of T cell receptor beta chains follows, all from one sample in a study of immune heterogeneity within non-small cell lung tumors. A single record per CDR3 protein comes from TCRdb applying MiXCR to the multiplex PCR reads. This table holds 20,000 to 25,000 distinct CDR3 sequences, 28% found once. Sequencing input: lung tumor tissue. These receptors originate from a man aged 40-49 years with non-small cell lung cancer. Both conserved end residues are part of each CDR3. The D gene is left open where the match is weak. The size field is filled for only some rows; it gives once, few, many or a size class.

D gene | J gene | V gene | CDR3 length | clone size | CDR3 DNA | CDR3 protein
. | TRBJ2-3 | TRBV18 | 12 | . | TGTGCCAGCTCACCACAATCGGATACGCAGTATTTT | CASSPQSDTQYF
TRBD2 | TRBJ2-7 | TRBV19 | 16 | many | TGTGCCAGTAGTAGGACGGGACTAGCGGACTCCTACGAGCAGTACTTC | CASSRTGLADSYEQYF
. | TRBJ2-2 | TRBV6-5 | 15 | . | TGTGCCAGCAGTTACCAGGGGATGAACACCGGGGAGCCGTTTTTT | CASSYQGMNTGEPFF
. | TRBJ2-1 | TRBV10-1 | 14 | many | TGCGCCAGCAGTGAGAGGGGCCCCAACGATGAGCAGTTCTTC | CASSERGPNDEQFF
. | TRBJ1-2 | TRBV9 | 12 | few | TGTGCCAGCAGCCAGACAGGATATGGCTACACCTTC | CASSQTGYGYTF
TRBD1 | TRBJ2-1 | TRBV20-1 | 14 | few | TGCAGTGCTAACCGGGACAGGGTTTTCGATGAGCAGTTCTTC | CSANRDRVFDEQFF
. | TRBJ2-3 | TRBV11-3 | 14 | many | TGTGCCAGCAGCGTCGGAGGAGGAACAGATACGCAGTATTTT | CASSVGGGTDTQYF
TRBD2 | TRBJ2-1 | TRBV27 | 17 | . | TGTGCCAGCAGTTTGCGGACTAGCGCGAGCTCCTGCAATGAGCAGTTCTTC | CASSLRTSASSCNEQFF
TRBD2 | TRBJ2-7 | TRBV20-1 | 15 | many | TGCAGTGTACTGGGACTAGCTAGGAGCTCCTACGAGCAGTACTTC | CSVLGLARSSYEQYF
TRBD2 | TRBJ2-5 | TRBV20-1 | 15 | . | TGCAGCTGGGGCGGGAGCGGGAGGGGCTTAGAGACCCAGTACTTC | CSWGGSGRGLETQYF
. | TRBJ2-7 | TRBV6-1 | 14 | medium-sized | TGTGCCAGCAGTATCAGGGACAATCCCTACGAGCAGTACTTC | CASSIRDNPYEQYF
TRBD1 | TRBJ2-7 | TRBV30 | 12 | few | TGTGCCACCCCGGGACAGGGCCGCGGGCAGTACTTC | CATPGQGRGQYF
. | TRBJ1-1 | TRBV4-2 | 16 | . | TGTGCCAGCAGCCAAGATAGGGGGGCGTTGGGCACTGAAGCTTTCTTT | CASSQDRGALGTEAFF
. | TRBJ1-6 | TRBV12-3/TRBV12-4 | 14 | many | TGTGCCAGCAGTTTAGGGGGAGGTAATTCACCCCTCCACTTT | CASSLGGGNSPLHF
TRBD2 | TRBJ2-7 | TRBV11-2 | 15 | few | TGTGCCAGCAGCTTAGGAGGGGACTACAACTACGAGCAGTACTTC | CASSLGGDYNYEQYF
TRBD1 | TRBJ2-3 | TRBV10-3 | 16 | few | TGTGCCATCAGTGACCCGGGACAGGGTGGTGTGGATACGCAGTATTTT | CAISDPGQGGVDTQYF
TRBD1 | TRBJ1-6 | TRBV7-2 | 15 | . | TGTGCCAGCAGACTAGGGACAGGGTATAATTCACCCCTCCACTTT | CASRLGTGYNSPLHF
. | TRBJ1-1 | TRBV7-9 | 13 | . | TGTGCCAGCAGCTTAGTTGACAACACTGAAGCTTTCTTT | CASSLVDNTEAFF
. | TRBJ2-2 | TRBV20-1 | 13 | . | TGCAGTGCTAGAGATCCCCGGGGCGGGGAGCTGTTTTTT | CSARDPRGGELFF
. | TRBJ2-1 | TRBV14 | 13 | few | TGTGCCAGCAGCCAAGGACCTAACAATGAGCAGTTCTTC | CASSQGPNNEQFF
. | TRBJ2-7 | TRBV2 | 11 | medium-sized | TGTGCCAGCAGTGAACGGGCCGAGCAGTACTTC | CASSERAEQYF
. | TRBJ1-3 | TRBV13 | 16 | . | TGTGCCAGCAGCTTAGGTGGAAGGGACACTGGAAACACCATATATTTT | CASSLGGRDTGNTIYF
TRBD1 | TRBJ2-7 | TRBV10-3 | 13 | medium-sized | TGTGCCATCAGTGTAGGGACAGGCCACGAGCAGTACTTC | CAISVGTGHEQYF
TRBD2 | TRBJ2-1 | TRBV5-1 | 19 | medium-sized | TGCGCCAGCAGCTTCGGAATTCTAGCGGGAGGTAGAGGTTCCGATGAGCAGTTCTTC | CASSFGILAGGRGSDEQFF
TRBD1 | TRBJ1-6 | TRBV7-2 | 15 | many | TGTGCCAGCAGCAAACGGACAGGGAAAGATTCACCCCTCCACTTT | CASSKRTGKDSPLHF
. | TRBJ2-5 | TRBV20-1 | 10 | many | TGCAGTGCGATCGAAGAGACCCAGTACTTC | CSAIEETQYF
. | TRBJ2-3 | TRBV15 | 15 | . | TGTGCCACCAGCAGGGATTTTTCTAGCACAGATACGCAGTATTTT | CATSRDFSSTDTQYF
. | TRBJ1-1 | TRBV12-3/TRBV12-4 | 14 | . | TGTGCCAGCAGTTTATTATCAGGGGTAAGTGAAGCTTTCTTT | CASSLLSGVSEAFF
TRBD2 | TRBJ2-5 | TRBV9 | 16 | few | TGTGCCAGCAGCCCTGGGACTAGCGGGAGGGCTGAGACCCAGTACTTC | CASSPGTSGRAETQYF
TRBD1 | TRBJ2-7 | TRBV30 | 13 | many | TGTGCCTGGAACCGGGACAGGGGCTACGAGCAGTACTTC | CAWNRDRGYEQYF
TRBD2 | TRBJ2-7 | TRBV7-2 | 14 | medium-sized | TGTGCCAGCACACCGGGACTAGCGGCGGGAGAGCAGTACTTC | CASTPGLAAGEQYF
. | TRBJ2-2 | TRBV18 | 14 | . | TGTGCCAGCTCACCATTCGGGAACAACGGGGAGCTGTTTTTT | CASSPFGNNGELFF
. | TRBJ1-1 | TRBV27 | 13 | medium-sized | TGTGCCAGCAGTTTGACGGGGACCGCTGAAGCTTTCTTT | CASSLTGTAEAFF
TRBD1 | TRBJ1-1 | TRBV10-3 | 16 | . | TGTGCCACGAACGACAGGGAAGTCGCTATGAACACTGAACCTTTCTTT | CATNDREVAMNTEPFF
TRBD2 | TRBJ2-3 | TRBV6-2/TRBV6-3 | 16 | many | TGTGCCAGCAGGCCCCCAGGACTAGCGGGGGCAGATACGCAGTATTTT | CASRPPGLAGADTQYF
TRBD2 | TRBJ2-7 | TRBV5-1 | 13 | few | TGCGCCAGCAGCCCGGGACTAGCGGGCCTGGAGTACTTC | CASSPGLAGLEYF
. | TRBJ1-6 | TRBV4-1 | 16 | many | TGCGCCAGCAGCCAAGAGAGGGGACTAAATAATTCACCCCTCCACTTT | CASSQERGLNNSPLHF
. | TRBJ1-2 | TRBV11-2 | 13 | medium-sized | TGTGCCAGCAGTCAAACAGGAGTAAATGGCTACACCTTC | CASSQTGVNGYTF
. | TRBJ2-2 | TRBV3-1 | 16 | . | TGTGCCAGCAGCCAAGGTGGGCAAGTAAACACCGGGGAGCTGTTTTTT | CASSQGGQVNTGELFF
. | TRBJ1-1 | TRBV5-6 | 12 | few | TGTGCCAGCAGCCGACTGGGCTATGAAGCTTTCTTT | CASSRLGYEAFF
. | TRBJ1-3 | TRBV18 | 16 | . | TGTGCCAGCTCATCCCAACGGGGGACCTCTGGAAACACCATTTATTTT | CASSSQRGTSGNTIYF
. | TRBJ1-3 | TRBV6-1 | 10 | . | TGTGCCAGCCGAGAGAACACCATATATTTT | CASRENTIYF
. | TRBJ2-5 | TRBV12-3/TRBV12-4 | 15 | . | TGTGCCAGCTTAAATTACAGGGGAGGGCTAGAGACCCAGTACTTC | CASLNYRGGLETQYF
. | TRBJ2-7 | TRBV5-1 | 16 | . | TGCGCCAGCAGCTTGGTTGCTAGCGCCAGCTCCTACGAGCAGTGCTTC | CASSLVASASSYEQCF
. | TRBJ2-2 | TRBV3-1 | 14 | . | TGTGCCAGCAACCAAGGACAATTAACCGGGGAGCTGTTTTTT | CASNQGQLTGELFF
TRBD1 | TRBJ1-1 | TRBV6-5 | 14 | many | TGTGCCAGCCACAGGGGAGGGGGAAACACTGAAGCTTTCTTT | CASHRGGGNTEAFF
TRBD1 | TRBJ1-5 | TRBV12-3/TRBV12-4 | 14 | many | TGTGCCAGCAGAAGGACAGGAATAAGTCAGCCCCAGCATTTT | CASRRTGISQPQHF
TRBD1 | TRBJ1-4 | TRBV20-1 | 15 | many | TGCAGTGCTAGTTTTCGTGGAGGGGGCTTCGAAAAACTGTTTTTT | CSASFRGGGFEKLFF
TRBD2 | TRBJ2-4 | TRBV2 | 15 | few | TGTGCCAGCATGAATGCGGGGGGGGCCAAAAACATTCAGTACTTC | CASMNAGGAKNIQYF
. | TRBJ1-1 | TRBV20-1 | 16 | . | TGCAGTGCTAGAGAAGGAGGAGGTTTGGGGGCCACTGAAGCTTTCTTT | CSAREGGGLGATEAFF
TRBD1 | TRBJ2-1 | TRBV5-1 | 15 | . | TGCGCCAGCAGGCTCGGGACAGGTACCTACAATGAGCAGTTCTTC | CASRLGTGTYNEQFF
TRBD1 | TRBJ2-5 | TRBV20-1 | 15 | few | TGCAGTGCTAGAGTCAGCGGCGGCAGGGGGGAGACCCAGTACTTC | CSARVSGGRGETQYF
TRBD2 | TRBJ2-1 | TRBV19 | 15 | many | TGTGCCAGTAGAAACGGGAGGGCCGGAATTGCTGAGCAGTTCTTC | CASRNGRAGIAEQFF
TRBD1 | TRBJ2-3 | TRBV6-1 | 16 | . | TGTGCCAGCAGAAAAGCCGGGACAGGGTGGACAGATACGCAGTATTTT | CASRKAGTGWTDTQYF
. | TRBJ1-4 | TRBV4-1 | 18 | few | TGCGCCAGCAGCCAACCTACCGTCTTCGGGGCAACTAATGAAAAACTGTTTTTT | CASSQPTVFGATNEKLFF
. | TRBJ2-7 | TRBV6-1 | 15 | medium-sized | TGTGCCAGCAGTGAAGTTCAGCGGAGGAACTACGAGCAGTACTTC | CASSEVQRRNYEQYF